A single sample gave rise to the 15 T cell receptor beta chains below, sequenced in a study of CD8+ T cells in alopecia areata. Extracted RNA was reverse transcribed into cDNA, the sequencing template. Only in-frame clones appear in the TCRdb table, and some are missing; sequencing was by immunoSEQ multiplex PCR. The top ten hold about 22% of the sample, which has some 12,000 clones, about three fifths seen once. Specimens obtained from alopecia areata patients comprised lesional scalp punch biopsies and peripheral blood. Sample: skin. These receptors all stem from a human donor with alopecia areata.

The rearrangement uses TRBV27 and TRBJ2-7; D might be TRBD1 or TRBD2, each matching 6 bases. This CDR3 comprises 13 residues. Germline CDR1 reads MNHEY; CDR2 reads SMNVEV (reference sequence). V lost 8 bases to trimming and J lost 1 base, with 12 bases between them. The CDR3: CASCRGGSYEQYF. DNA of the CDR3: TGTGCCAGCTGCCGAGGGGGGTCCTACGAGCAGTACTTC.

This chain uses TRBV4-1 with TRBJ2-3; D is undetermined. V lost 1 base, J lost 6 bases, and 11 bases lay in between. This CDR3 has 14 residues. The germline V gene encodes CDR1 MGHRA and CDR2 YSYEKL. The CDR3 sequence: CASSQVKEPDTQYF. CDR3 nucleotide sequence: TGCGCCAGCAGCCAAGTAAAAGAGCCTGATACGCAGTATTTT.

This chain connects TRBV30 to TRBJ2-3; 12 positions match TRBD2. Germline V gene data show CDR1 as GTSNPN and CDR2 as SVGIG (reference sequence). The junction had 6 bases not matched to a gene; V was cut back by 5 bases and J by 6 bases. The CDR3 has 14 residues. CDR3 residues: CAWDTGTSGDTQYF. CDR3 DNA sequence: TGTGCCTGGGATACCGGGACTAGCGGGGATACGCAGTATTTT.

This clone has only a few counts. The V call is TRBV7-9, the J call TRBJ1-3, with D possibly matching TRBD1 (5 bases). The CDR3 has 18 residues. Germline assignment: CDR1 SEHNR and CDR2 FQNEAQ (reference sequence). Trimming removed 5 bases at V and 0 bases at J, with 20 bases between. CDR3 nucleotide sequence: TGTGCCAGCAGCAAGACAGCTAATCGACTTAGCTCTGGAAACACCATATATTTT. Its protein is CASSKTANRLSSGNTIYF.

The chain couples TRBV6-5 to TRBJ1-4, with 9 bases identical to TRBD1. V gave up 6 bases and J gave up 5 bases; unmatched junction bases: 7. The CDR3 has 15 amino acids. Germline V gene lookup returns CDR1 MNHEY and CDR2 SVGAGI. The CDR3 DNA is TGTGCCAGCAGCCGGACAGGGGCTCCAAATGAAAAACTGTTTTTT. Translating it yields CASSRTGAPNEKLFF.

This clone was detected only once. The CDR3 reads CASSLAGLIYNEQFF. Written as DNA, the CDR3 is TGCGCCAGCAGCTTGGCGGGACTGATCTACAATGAGCAGTTCTTC. The chain employs TRBV5-1 and TRBJ2-1; D is possibly TRBD2 (6 bases). Trimming left V 0 bases short and J 3 bases short, with 10 bases between. The CDR3 sequence is 15 residues long. Germline CDR1 SGHRS, CDR2 YFSETQ.

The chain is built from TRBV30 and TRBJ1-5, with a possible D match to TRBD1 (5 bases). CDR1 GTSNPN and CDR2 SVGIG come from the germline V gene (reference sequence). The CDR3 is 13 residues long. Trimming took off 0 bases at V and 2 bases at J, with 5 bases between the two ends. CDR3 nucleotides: TGTGCCTGGAGTGTACAGGGCAATCAGCCCCAGCATTTT. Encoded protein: CAWSVQGNQPQHF.

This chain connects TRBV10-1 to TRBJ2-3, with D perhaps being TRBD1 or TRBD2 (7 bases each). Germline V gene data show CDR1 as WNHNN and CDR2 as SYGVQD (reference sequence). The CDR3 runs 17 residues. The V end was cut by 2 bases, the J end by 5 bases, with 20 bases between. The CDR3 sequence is CASSEQGGAPWGDTQYF. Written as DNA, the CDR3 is TGCGCCAGCAGTGAGCAGGGGGGGGCCCCCTGGGGAGATACGCAGTATTTT.

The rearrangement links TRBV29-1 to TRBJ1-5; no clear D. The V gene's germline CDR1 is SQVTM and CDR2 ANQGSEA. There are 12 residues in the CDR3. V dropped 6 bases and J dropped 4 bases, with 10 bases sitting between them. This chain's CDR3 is CSVADFNQPQHF. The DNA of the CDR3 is TGCAGCGTCGCTGATTTTAATCAGCCCCAGCATTTT.

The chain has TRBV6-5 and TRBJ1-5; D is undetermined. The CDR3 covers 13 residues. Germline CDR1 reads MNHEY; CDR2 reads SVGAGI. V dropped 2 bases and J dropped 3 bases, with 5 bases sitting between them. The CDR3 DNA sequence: TGTGCCAGCAGTTACGGCGACAATCAGCCCCAGCATTTT. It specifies CASSYGDNQPQHF.

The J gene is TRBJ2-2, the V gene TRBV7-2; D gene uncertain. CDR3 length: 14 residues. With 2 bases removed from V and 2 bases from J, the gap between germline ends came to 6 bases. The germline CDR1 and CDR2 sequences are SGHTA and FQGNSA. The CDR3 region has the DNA TGTGCCAGCAGCTTAAGGCCTAACACCGGGGAGCTGTTTTTT. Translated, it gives CASSLRPNTGELFF.

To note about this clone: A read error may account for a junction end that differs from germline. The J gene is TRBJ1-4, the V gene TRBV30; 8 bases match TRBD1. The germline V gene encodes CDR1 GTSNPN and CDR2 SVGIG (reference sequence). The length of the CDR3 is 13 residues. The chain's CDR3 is CAWTTGGGEKPFF. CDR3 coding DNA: TGTGCCTGGACAACAGGGGGTGGGGAAAAACCGTTTTTT.

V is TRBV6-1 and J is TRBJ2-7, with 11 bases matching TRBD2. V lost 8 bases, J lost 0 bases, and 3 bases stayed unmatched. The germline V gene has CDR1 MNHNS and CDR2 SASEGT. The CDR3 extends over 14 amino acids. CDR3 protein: CASRGTSGSYEQYF. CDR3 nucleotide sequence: TGTGCCAGCCGTGGGACTAGCGGCTCCTACGAGCAGTACTTC.

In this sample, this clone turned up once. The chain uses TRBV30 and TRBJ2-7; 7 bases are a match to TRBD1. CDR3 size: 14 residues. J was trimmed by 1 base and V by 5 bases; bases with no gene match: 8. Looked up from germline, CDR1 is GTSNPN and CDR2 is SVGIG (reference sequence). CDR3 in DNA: TGTGCCTGGTCGGACAGGACTCTATCCTACGAGCAGTACTTC. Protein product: CAWSDRTLSYEQYF.

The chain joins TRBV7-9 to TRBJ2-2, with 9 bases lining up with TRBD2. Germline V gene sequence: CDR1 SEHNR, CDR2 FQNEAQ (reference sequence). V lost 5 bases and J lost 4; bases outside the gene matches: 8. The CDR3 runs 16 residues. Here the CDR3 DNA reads TGTGCCAGCAGCCCCGGACTAGCGTTGGGCACCGGGGAGCTGTTTTTT. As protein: CASSPGLALGTGELFF.